This T cell receptor (beta chain) stems from a study of T-cell memory formation after mild COVID-19. Findings of the study overall: Contracting CD4+ clones lay largely in CM and EM, with CD8+ ones residing in EMRA.

The CDR3 has 15 amino acids. With 6 bases removed from V and 0 bases from J, the gap between germline ends came to 13 bases. cDNA libraries for TCR alpha and TCR beta, carrying sample barcodes and UMIs, came from 5'RACE with constant-segment primers. TCRdb independently ran MiXCR on the 5' RACE reads; one entry per CDR3 protein. The sample records around 300,000 distinct CDR3 sequences, roughly an eighth being singletons. Only a few counts were recorded for this clonotype. Its antigen remains unknown. This sequence originates from a man in his late teens or twenties who had mild COVID-19 (a few samples of this study predate the infection). Cell type and time point are not known. V and J are TRBV12-3 or TRBV12-4 and TRBJ2-3, with TRBD2 as a possible D gene (5 bases). Material for sequencing was PBMCs or a T cell subset sorted from them (not recorded which). As DNA, the CDR3 is TGTGCCAGCAGCCCCGGGGATCCTAGCACAGATACGCAGTATTTT. Amino acid sequence: CASSPGDPSTDTQYF.